This is a list of T cell receptor beta chains from one sample in a study of blood T cell repertoires in COVID-19. The assay was immunoSEQ multiplex PCR, and TCRdb's table has in-frame clones only and misses some. The repertoire has about 68,000 clones, around 82% of them found once; the top ten carry approximately 8.8%. What was sequenced was peripheral blood. The receptors originated from a man in his fifties with active COVID-19. Each CDR3 is given with its conserved first and last residue. The order of the fields is D gene, clone size, V gene, J gene, CDR3 DNA, CDR3 protein. The D gene is left open where the match is weak. Clone size, where shown, is once, few, many, or a class for clones that have expanded.

>TRBD2|once|TRBV7-8|TRBJ2-7
TGTGCCAGCATGGCTAGCGGGGCCACCTACGAGCAGTACTTC
CASMASGATYEQYF
>NA|once|TRBV7-9|TRBJ2-6
TGTGCCAGCAGCCGAACAACAGGAACCTCTGGGGCCAACGTCCTGACTTTC
CASSRTTGTSGANVLTF
>NA|once|TRBV4-1|TRBJ2-2
TGCGCCAGCAGCCAGCAGGGGACCGGGGAGCTGTTTTTT
CASSQQGTGELFF
>TRBD1|NA|TRBV6-5|TRBJ1-4
TGTGCCAGCAGTAAGACAGGGGGCGAGGAAAAACTGTTTTTT
CASSKTGGEEKLFF
>TRBD1|once|TRBV30|TRBJ1-6
TGTGCCGTCGATAAGGGGGCCGATGGTAATTCACCCCTCCACTTT
CAVDKGADGNSPLHF
>NA|NA|TRBV5-6|TRBJ2-3
TGTGCCAGCAGCTCCCTAGGCACAGATACGCAGTATTTT
CASSSLGTDTQYF
>TRBD1|NA|TRBV19|TRBJ2-2
TGTGCCAGCGGGACAGACGCCCGGACCGGGGAGCTGTTTTTT
CASGTDARTGELFF
>NA|NA|TRBV12-3/TRBV12-4|TRBJ2-1
TGTGCCAGCAGTGTGGGGGCAGTTGAGCAGTTCTTC
CASSVGAVEQFF
>NA|NA|TRBV10-3|TRBJ2-2
TGTGCCATCAGGGCCTTAGGCGTTACAGGGACCGGGGAGCTGTTTTTT
CAIRALGVTGTGELFF
>NA|NA|TRBV4-3|TRBJ1-6
TGCGCCAGCAGCCAAGACCTGACAGTTGACTATAATTCACCCCTCCACTTT
CASSQDLTVDYNSPLHF
>NA|NA|TRBV19|TRBJ2-1
TGTGCCAGTAGTCCCAGACTAGGGCGGGGATTCTACAATGAGCAGTTCTTC
CASSPRLGRGFYNEQFF
>NA|NA|TRBV7-9|TRBJ2-5
TGTGCCAGCAGCCGCGCCCCAGACAGCCAAGAGACCCAGTACTTC
CASSRAPDSQETQYF
>TRBD2|medium-sized|TRBV5-1|TRBJ2-1
TGCGCCAGCAGCTTGGGGGCGGGAGACCCCCCACACAATGAGCAGTTCTTC
CASSLGAGDPPHNEQFF
>NA|NA|TRBV18|TRBJ1-3
TGTGCCAGCTCACCTGTGGCAGTCAGTTCTGGAAACACCATATATTTT
CASSPVAVSSGNTIYF
>NA|once|TRBV4-1|TRBJ2-3
TGCGCCAGCAGCCAAAGCAGGGACACAGATACGCAGTATTTT
CASSQSRDTDTQYF
>TRBD2|NA|TRBV30|TRBJ2-3
TGTGCCTGGACGGCTAGCGGGAGGGCGAGCACAGATACGCAGTATTTT
CAWTASGRASTDTQYF
>NA|few|TRBV4-1|TRBJ1-2
TGCGCCAGCAGCCAAGATCCAGGGTCATATGGGTATGGCTACACCTTC
CASSQDPGSYGYGYTF
>NA|NA|TRBV10-3|TRBJ1-2
TGTGCCATCAGTGGACAGGTTACCTATGGCTACACCTTC
CAISGQVTYGYTF
>TRBD1|once|TRBV7-8|TRBJ2-5
TGTGCCAGCAGCTCGGGACAGGGACAGGAGACCCAGTACTTC
CASSSGQGQETQYF
>TRBD2|many|TRBV29-1|TRBJ2-2
TGCAGCGTTGAGACGGGAGGCACCGGGGAGCTGTTTTTT
CSVETGGTGELFF
>TRBD2|NA|TRBV20-1|TRBJ2-1
TGCAGTGCCTCACCGGGACTAGCGCAGTTCTTC
CSASPGLAQFF
>NA|NA|TRBV6-4|TRBJ2-7
TGTGCCAGCAGTCAAAACCAATCCCTACAGTACTTC
CASSQNQSLQYF
>NA|NA|TRBV11-3|TRBJ1-2
TGTGCCAGCAGCTTAACCCCCCGGGATGGCTACACCTTC
CASSLTPRDGYTF
>TRBD1|once|TRBV5-5|TRBJ2-5
TGTGCCAGCAGCTCGGCCGGCGGGACAGGAGGAGAGACCCAGTACTTC
CASSSAGGTGGETQYF
>TRBD1|NA|TRBV4-1|TRBJ1-2
TGCGCCAGCAGCCAAGTAGACAGGGAGTCGGCTGGCTACACCTTC
CASSQVDRESAGYTF
>NA|NA|TRBV7-9|TRBJ2-1
TGTGCCAGCAGCTTAGTTCGGACGGGCGCGGGGTACAATGAGCAGTTCTTC
CASSLVRTGAGYNEQFF